One and the same sample provided the 24 T cell receptor beta chains below, sequenced in a study of blood T cell repertoires in COVID-19. Profiling relied on immunoSEQ multiplex PCR, and the TCRdb table lists in-frame clones only, not all of them. The sample shows 110,000 to 150,000 clones, approximately 80% of them seen only once. The sequenced material came from PBMCs or T cells enriched from blood (not recorded which). The receptors derive from a woman aged 40 to 49 who had recovered from COVID-19.

In its sample, this clone was seen once. The rearrangement links TRBV5-8 to TRBJ1-1; the D is unclear. The germline V gene has CDR1 SGHTS and CDR2 YDEGEE. This CDR3 is 14 amino acids long. V shed 5 bases and J shed 3 bases, with 14 bases lying between them. The CDR3 sequence: CASSPLYADTEAFF. As DNA, the CDR3 is TGTGCCAGCAGTCCCTTATACGCAGACACTGAAGCTTTCTTT.

The chain is built from TRBV19 and TRBJ2-7; perhaps TRBD1 as D (6 bases). The V gene lost 5 bases and the J gene lost 0 bases, with 11 bases spanning the gap. The CDR3 is 14 amino acids. Per germline, CDR1 LNHDA and CDR2 SQIVND (reference sequence). The CDR3 bases are TGTGCCAGTAGTGCTACAGGGATCTCCTACGAGCAGTACTTC. It encodes CASSATGISYEQYF.

CDR3 nucleotides: TGTGCCTGGACAGGCCAAGGGGACGAGCAGTACTTC. Translation: CAWTGQGDEQYF. The chain recombines TRBV30 with TRBJ2-7; maybe TRBD1 (5 bases). CDR3 length: 12 residues. Germline V gene sequence: CDR1 GTSNPN, CDR2 SVGIG (reference sequence). The germline V and J ends were trimmed by 4 bases and 5 bases, with 12 bases remaining between them.

This chain links TRBV5-1 with TRBJ1-1, with D possibly being TRBD1 (6 bases). CDR1 SGHRS and CDR2 YFSETQ come from the germline V gene. The CDR3 loop spans 15 amino acids. Trimming took off 4 bases at V and 4 bases at J, with 17 bases between the two ends. The CDR3: CASSPGHTGGTEAFF. The DNA of the CDR3 is TGCGCCAGCAGCCCGGGACATACCGGCGGCACTGAAGCTTTCTTT.

The gene calls are TRBV5-1 and TRBJ2-1; TRBD2 might be the D (5 bases). This CDR3 is 13 amino acids long. The V end was cut by 2 bases, the J end by 4 bases, with 7 bases between. Germline-derived CDR1 and CDR2 are SGHRS and YFSETQ. The CDR3 DNA reads TGCGCCAGCAGCTTAAGGGAGTACAATGAGCAGTTCTTC. Residues: CASSLREYNEQFF.

The chain is built from TRBV27 and TRBJ2-1; 7 bases are shared with TRBD1. J lost 7 bases, V lost 5 bases, and 5 bases had no gene match. CDR3 length: 13 residues. Germline values: CDR1 MNHEY, CDR2 SMNVEV (reference sequence). In DNA, the CDR3 is TGTGCCAGCAGTCCGGGACAGCAAAATGAGCAGTTCTTC. This sequence encodes CASSPGQQNEQFF.

Comment on this clone: The junction and the germline gene differ at one end; a read error may be behind it. The rearrangement links TRBV15 to TRBJ2-7, with 9 bases matching TRBD1. The CDR3 is made up of 14 amino acids. Germline V gene data show CDR1 as LNHNV and CDR2 as YYDKDF (reference sequence). The CDR3 nucleotides are TGTGCCACCAGCAGAGATATGACTGGGGACAGGGTGGGCTTC. Protein product: CATSRDMTGDRVGF.

The genes are TRBV12-3 or TRBV12-4 and TRBJ1-1; D call uncertain. V was pared by 6 bases and J by 0 bases, with 5 bases between. The CDR3 is made up of 12 amino acids. CDR3 bases: TGTGCCAGCAGAAGCCTGAACACTGAAGCTTTCTTT. This gives the protein CASRSLNTEAFF.

The chain recombines TRBV5-6 with TRBJ2-5; 7 bases fit TRBD2. There are 16 residues in the CDR3. Germline CDR1 is SGHDT and CDR2 is YYEEEE. V gave up 1 base and J gave up 7 bases; unmatched junction bases: 13. CDR3 bases: TGTGCCAGCAGCTTGTGGGCGGGAGACCATCCGGGGACCCAGTACTTC. Translating it yields CASSLWAGDHPGTQYF.

In regard to this clone: Compared with germline, one end of the junction differs, possibly owing to a read error. The chain uses TRBV5-1 and TRBJ2-7, with 10 positions matching TRBD2. The CDR3 length is 14 residues. Germline V lookup: CDR1 SGHRS, CDR2 YFSETQ. The CDR3 sequence: CASSLDSGRRESRF. Here the CDR3 DNA reads TGCGCCAGCAGCTTGGATAGCGGGAGGAGGGAAAGTCGCTTC.

The sample holds a few counts of this clone. The genes are TRBV6-6 and TRBJ1-1; possibly TRBD1 for D (5 bases). Trimming left V 2 bases short and J 2 bases short, with 9 bases between. The germline CDR1 and CDR2 sequences are MNHNY and SVGAGI (reference sequence). This CDR3 comprises 14 residues. The CDR3 region is CASSYPGGNTEAFF. The CDR3 DNA sequence: TGTGCCAGCAGTTACCCCGGGGGAAACACTGAAGCTTTCTTT.

V and J are TRBV4-1 and TRBJ2-7; 7 bases match TRBD2. The CDR3 consists of 16 residues. Germline V lookup: CDR1 MGHRA, CDR2 YSYEKL. The V gene end was trimmed by 1 base and the J gene end by 2 bases; junction bases not matched to a gene: 8. CDR3 region: CASSQGSLAAPYEQYF. For the CDR3, the DNA is TGCGCCAGCAGCCAAGGGTCTCTAGCGGCCCCCTACGAGCAGTACTTC.

This sequence joins TRBV21-1 and TRBJ2-7; TRBD2 was called by the table and not checked on the DNA. TRBV21-1 is recorded as a pseudogene. This CDR3 is built from 15 residues. CDR3 amino acids: CASSARLARSYEQYF. DNA for the CDR3: TGTGCCAGCAGCGCACGACTAGCGAGGTCCTACGAGCAGTACTTC.

This chain joins TRBV5-1 and TRBJ2-7; 8 bases map to TRBD2. From germline, CDR1 is SGHRS and CDR2 YFSETQ. The length of the CDR3 is 17 residues. The junction had 14 bases not matched to a gene; V was cut back by 1 base and J by 5 bases. The CDR3 sequence is CASSLRLLPGTSDEQYF. CDR3 nucleotides: TGCGCCAGCAGCTTGAGACTGTTACCCGGGACTAGTGACGAGCAGTACTTC.

The rearrangement links TRBV3-1 (or the pseudogene TRBV3-2) to TRBJ1-2, with D maybe TRBD1 (5 bases). V was shortened by 4 bases and J by 3 bases, with 18 bases between the two germline ends. The CDR3 is 16 amino acids. Germline CDR1 and CDR2: LGHDT and YNNKEL (reference sequence). CDR3 DNA: TGTGCCAGCAGCCGCACCCCGGGTAGACAGTACTATGGCTACACCTTC. Translated: CASSRTPGRQYYGYTF.

The CDR3 protein is CASSTTGDEDTEAFF. DNA for the CDR3: TGCGCCAGCAGCACAACAGGGGATGAGGACACTGAAGCTTTCTTT. The rearrangement uses TRBV5-1 and TRBJ1-1; 7 bases align to TRBD1. CDR1 and CDR2 (germline): SGHRS, YFSETQ. The CDR3 has 15 amino acids. Trimming took 4 bases from V and 3 from J; bases not matched to a gene: 9.

The gene calls are TRBV5-1 and TRBJ2-1; D is perhaps TRBD1 (5 bases). The length of the CDR3 is 17 residues. Between the trimmed V and J ends, which lost 4 bases and 5 bases, there was a span of 22 bases. In germline, CDR1 is SGHRS, CDR2 YFSETQ. As DNA, the CDR3 is TGCGCCAGCAGCGAAGGACAACAACGATACCTTCACAATGAGCAGTTCTTC. It specifies CASSEGQQRYLHNEQFF.

The V and J genes are TRBV19 and TRBJ2-7; possible D gene TRBD2, 5 bases. The CDR3 extends over 13 amino acids. The germline CDR1 and CDR2 sequences are LNHDA and SQIVND (reference sequence). Trimming took 1 base from V and 4 from J, leaving 8 bases between them. The CDR3 region is CASSIVGDYEQYF. The CDR3 nucleotides are TGTGCCAGTAGTATAGTGGGAGATTACGAGCAGTACTTC.

The V call is TRBV3-1 (or the pseudogene TRBV3-2), the J call TRBJ1-1; D is uncertain. This CDR3 spans 12 amino acids. The germline V gene encodes CDR1 LGHDT and CDR2 YNNKEL (reference sequence). V lost 1 base, J lost 10 bases, and 10 bases lay in between. CDR3 region: CASSQAGIGAFF. DNA of the CDR3: TGTGCCAGCAGCCAAGCAGGAATCGGAGCTTTCTTT.

The chain is built from TRBV19 and TRBJ2-7; 10 bases are a match to TRBD2. J gave up 2 bases and V 10 bases, and 5 bases lay outside the gene matches. Germline CDR1 LNHDA, CDR2 SQIVND (reference sequence). The CDR3 runs 13 residues. Here the CDR3 reads CATRTSGTYEQYF. DNA of the CDR3: TGTGCCACCCGGACTAGCGGTACCTACGAGCAGTACTTC.

The chain couples TRBV2 to TRBJ1-4, with D hard to call. The ends were cut back, 3 bases at V and 8 bases at J, with 7 bases in the middle. This CDR3 region has 12 residues. Germline V CDR1 and CDR2: SNHLY, FYNNEI. The CDR3 DNA reads TGTGCCAGCAGTGACCCCCGGGAAAAACTGTTTTTT. Translated, it gives CASSDPREKLFF.

The J gene is TRBJ2-1, the V gene TRBV11-3; D not resolved. CDR3 length equals 13 residues. In germline, CDR1 is SGHNT, CDR2 YENEEA. V was pared by 4 bases and J by 0 bases, with 4 bases between. CDR3 sequence: CASSSHSYNEQFF. CDR3 in DNA: TGTGCCAGCAGCTCACACTCCTACAATGAGCAGTTCTTC.

The V call is TRBV27, the J call TRBJ2-1; perhaps TRBD2 as D (7 bases). Looked up from germline, CDR1 is MNHEY and CDR2 is SMNVEV (reference sequence). The germline V and J ends were trimmed by 6 bases and 3 bases, with 21 bases remaining between them. The CDR3 spans 17 residues. CDR3 amino acids: CASRLREGVSFYNEQFF. CDR3 in DNA: TGTGCCAGCAGGCTTAGGGAGGGGGTCTCTTTCTACAATGAGCAGTTCTTC.

The chain recombines TRBV15 with TRBJ2-1; 11 nucleotides align to TRBD1. The CDR3 extends over 15 amino acids. V shed 4 bases, J shed 9 bases, and the junction held 8 bases outside the gene matches. CDR1 LNHNV and CDR2 YYDKDF come from the germline V gene (reference sequence). CDR3 residues: CATSTPGQGVPEQFF. The CDR3 DNA reads TGTGCCACCAGCACCCCGGGACAGGGGGTTCCTGAGCAGTTCTTC. The full variable domain, its missing parts supplied by reference TRBV15 and TRBJ2-1, is DAMVIQNPRYQVTQFGKPVTLSCSQTLNHNVMYWYQQKSSQAPKLLFHYYDKDFNNEADTPDNFQSRRPNTSFCFLDIRSPGLGDTAMYLCATSTPGQGVPEQFFGPGTRLTVL.